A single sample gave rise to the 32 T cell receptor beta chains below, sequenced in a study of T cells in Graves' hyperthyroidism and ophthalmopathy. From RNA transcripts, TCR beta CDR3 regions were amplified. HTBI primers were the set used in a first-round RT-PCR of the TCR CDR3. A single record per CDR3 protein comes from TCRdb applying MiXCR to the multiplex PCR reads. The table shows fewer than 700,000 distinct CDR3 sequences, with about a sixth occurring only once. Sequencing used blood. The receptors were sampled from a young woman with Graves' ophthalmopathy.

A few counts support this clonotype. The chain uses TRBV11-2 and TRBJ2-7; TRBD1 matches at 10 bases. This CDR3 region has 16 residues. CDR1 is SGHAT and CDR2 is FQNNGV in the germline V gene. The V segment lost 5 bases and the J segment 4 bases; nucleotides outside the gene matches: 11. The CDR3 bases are TGTGCCAGCAGCCAAGAACGGGGGACAGGGGTTTACGAGCAGTACTTC. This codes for CASSQERGTGVYEQYF.

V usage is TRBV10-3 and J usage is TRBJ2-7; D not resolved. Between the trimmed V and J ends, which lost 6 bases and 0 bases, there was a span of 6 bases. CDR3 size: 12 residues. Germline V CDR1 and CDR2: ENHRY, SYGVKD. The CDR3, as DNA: TGTGCCATCAGCCCCAACTCCTACGAGCAGTACTTC. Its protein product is CAISPNSYEQYF.

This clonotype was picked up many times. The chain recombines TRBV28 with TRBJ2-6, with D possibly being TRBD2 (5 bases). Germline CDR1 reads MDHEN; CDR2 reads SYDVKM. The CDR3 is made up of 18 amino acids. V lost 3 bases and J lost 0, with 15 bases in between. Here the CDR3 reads CASSFFGLYVSGANVLTF. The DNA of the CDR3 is TGTGCCAGCAGTTTTTTCGGACTCTACGTCTCTGGGGCCAACGTCCTGACTTTC.

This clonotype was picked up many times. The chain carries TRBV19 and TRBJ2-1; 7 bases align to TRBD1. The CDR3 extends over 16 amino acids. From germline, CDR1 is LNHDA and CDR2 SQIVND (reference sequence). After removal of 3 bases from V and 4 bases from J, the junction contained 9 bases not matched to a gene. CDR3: CASSMSARGWYNEQFF. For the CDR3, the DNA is TGTGCCAGTAGTATGTCGGCCAGGGGGTGGTACAATGAGCAGTTCTTC.

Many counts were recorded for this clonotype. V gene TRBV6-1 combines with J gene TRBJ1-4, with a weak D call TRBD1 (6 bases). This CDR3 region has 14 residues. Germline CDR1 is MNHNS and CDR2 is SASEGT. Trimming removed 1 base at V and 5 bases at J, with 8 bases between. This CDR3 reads CASSEEGTNEKLFF. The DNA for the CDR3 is TGTGCCAGCAGTGAAGAGGGGACAAATGAAAAACTGTTTTTT.

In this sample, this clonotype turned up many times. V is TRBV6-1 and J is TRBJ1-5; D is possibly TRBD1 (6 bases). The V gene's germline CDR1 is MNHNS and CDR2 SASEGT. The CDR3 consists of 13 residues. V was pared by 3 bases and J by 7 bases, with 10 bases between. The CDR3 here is CASSEGGAQPQHF. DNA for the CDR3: TGTGCCAGCAGTGAGGGGGGGGCCCAGCCCCAGCATTTT.

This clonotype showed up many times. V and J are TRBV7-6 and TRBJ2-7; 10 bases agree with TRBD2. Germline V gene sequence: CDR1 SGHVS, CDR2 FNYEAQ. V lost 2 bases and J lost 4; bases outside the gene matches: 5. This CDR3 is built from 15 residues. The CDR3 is CASSLSLAGGYEQYF. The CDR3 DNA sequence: TGTGCCAGCAGCTTATCCTTAGCGGGGGGATACGAGCAGTACTTC.

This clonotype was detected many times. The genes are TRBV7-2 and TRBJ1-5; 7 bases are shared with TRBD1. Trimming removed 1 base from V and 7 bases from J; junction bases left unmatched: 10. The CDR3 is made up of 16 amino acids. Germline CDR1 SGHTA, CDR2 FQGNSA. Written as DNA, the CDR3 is TGTGCCAGCAGCTTAGGTAGTGGCCAGGGGGGACAGCCCCAGCATTTT. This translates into CASSLGSGQGGQPQHF.

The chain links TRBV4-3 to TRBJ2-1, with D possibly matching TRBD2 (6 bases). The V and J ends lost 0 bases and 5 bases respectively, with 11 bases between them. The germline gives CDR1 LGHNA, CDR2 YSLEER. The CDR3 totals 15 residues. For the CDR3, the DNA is TGCGCCAGCAGCCAAGATATCCTAGCGAACAATGAGCAGTTCTTC. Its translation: CASSQDILANNEQFF.

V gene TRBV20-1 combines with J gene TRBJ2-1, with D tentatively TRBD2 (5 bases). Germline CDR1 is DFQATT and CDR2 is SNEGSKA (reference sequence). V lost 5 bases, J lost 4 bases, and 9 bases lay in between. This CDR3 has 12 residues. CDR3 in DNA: TGCAGTGCTTTGACTAATTACAATGAGCAGTTCTTC. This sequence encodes CSALTNYNEQFF.

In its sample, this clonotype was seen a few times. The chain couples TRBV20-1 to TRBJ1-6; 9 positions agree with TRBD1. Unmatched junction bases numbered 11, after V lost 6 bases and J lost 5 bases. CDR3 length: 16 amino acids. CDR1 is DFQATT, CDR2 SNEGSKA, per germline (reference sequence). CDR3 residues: CSAPRQGGLDNSPLHF. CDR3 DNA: TGCAGTGCCCCTCGACAGGGGGGCCTCGATAATTCACCCCTCCACTTT.

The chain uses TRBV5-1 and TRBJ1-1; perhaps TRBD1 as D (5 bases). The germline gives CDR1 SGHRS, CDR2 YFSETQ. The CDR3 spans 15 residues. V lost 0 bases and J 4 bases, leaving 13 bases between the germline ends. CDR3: CASSLVMSGGTEAFF. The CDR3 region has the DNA TGCGCCAGCAGCTTGGTTATGAGCGGGGGCACTGAAGCTTTCTTT.

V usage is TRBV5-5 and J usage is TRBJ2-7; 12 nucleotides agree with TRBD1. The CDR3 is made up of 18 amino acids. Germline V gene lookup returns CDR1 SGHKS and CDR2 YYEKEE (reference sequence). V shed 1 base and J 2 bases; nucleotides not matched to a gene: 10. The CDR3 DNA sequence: TGTGCCAGCAGCTTGCGGGGGACAGGGGGCTTCTCGGCCTACGAGCAGTACTTC. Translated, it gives CASSLRGTGGFSAYEQYF.

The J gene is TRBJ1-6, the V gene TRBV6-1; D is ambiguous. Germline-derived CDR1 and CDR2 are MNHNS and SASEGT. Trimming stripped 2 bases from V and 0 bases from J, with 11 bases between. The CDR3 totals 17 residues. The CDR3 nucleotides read TGTGCCAGCAGTGAATATGACACGCGCTCCTATAATTCACCCCTCCACTTT. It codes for CASSEYDTRSYNSPLHF.

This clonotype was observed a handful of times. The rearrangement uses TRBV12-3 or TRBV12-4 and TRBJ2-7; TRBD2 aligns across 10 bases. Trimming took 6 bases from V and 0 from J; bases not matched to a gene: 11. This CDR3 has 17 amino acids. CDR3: CASSTGLAAIPSYEQYF. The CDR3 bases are TGTGCCAGCAGCACCGGACTAGCGGCAATTCCCTCCTACGAGCAGTACTTC.

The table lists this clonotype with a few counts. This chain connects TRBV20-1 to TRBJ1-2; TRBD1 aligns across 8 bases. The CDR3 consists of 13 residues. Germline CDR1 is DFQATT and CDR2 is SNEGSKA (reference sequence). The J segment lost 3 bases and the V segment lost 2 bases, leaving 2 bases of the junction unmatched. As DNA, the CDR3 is TGCAGTGCTAGACAGGACAGGGACTATGGCTACACCTTC. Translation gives CSARQDRDYGYTF.

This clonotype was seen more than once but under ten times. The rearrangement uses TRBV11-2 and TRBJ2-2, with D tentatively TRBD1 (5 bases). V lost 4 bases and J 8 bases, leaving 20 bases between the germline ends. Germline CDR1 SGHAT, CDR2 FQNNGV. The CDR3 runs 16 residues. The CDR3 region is CASSSRGDIPGGELFF. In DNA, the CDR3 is TGTGCCAGCAGCTCTAGGGGTGACATCCCTGGGGGGGAGCTGTTTTTT.

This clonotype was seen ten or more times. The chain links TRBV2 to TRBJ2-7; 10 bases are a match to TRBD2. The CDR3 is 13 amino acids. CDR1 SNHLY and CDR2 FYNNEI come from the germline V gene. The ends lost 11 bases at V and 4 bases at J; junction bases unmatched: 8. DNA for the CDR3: TGTGCCGGCGGAAGGACTAGCGGATACGAGCAGTACTTC. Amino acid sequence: CAGGRTSGYEQYF.

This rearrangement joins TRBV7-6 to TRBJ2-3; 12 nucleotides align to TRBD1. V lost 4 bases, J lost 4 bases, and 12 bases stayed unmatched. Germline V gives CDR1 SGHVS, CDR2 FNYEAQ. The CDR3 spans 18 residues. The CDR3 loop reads CASSSAPGQGAEADTQYF. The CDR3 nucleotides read TGTGCCAGCAGCTCGGCGCCGGGACAGGGGGCTGAGGCAGATACGCAGTATTTT.

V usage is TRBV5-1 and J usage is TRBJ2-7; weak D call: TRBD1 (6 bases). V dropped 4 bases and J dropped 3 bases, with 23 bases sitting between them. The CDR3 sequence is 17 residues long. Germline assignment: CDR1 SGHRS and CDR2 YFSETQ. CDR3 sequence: CASSPFPMYRENYEQYF. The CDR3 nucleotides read TGCGCCAGCAGCCCCTTCCCCATGTACAGGGAAAACTACGAGCAGTACTTC. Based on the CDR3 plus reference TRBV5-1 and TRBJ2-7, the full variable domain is KAGVTQTPRYLIKTRGQQVTLSCSPISGHRSVSWYQQTPGQGLQFLFEYFSETQRNKGNFPGRFSGRQFSNSRSEMNVSTLELGDSALYLCASSPFPMYRENYEQYFGPGTRLTVT.

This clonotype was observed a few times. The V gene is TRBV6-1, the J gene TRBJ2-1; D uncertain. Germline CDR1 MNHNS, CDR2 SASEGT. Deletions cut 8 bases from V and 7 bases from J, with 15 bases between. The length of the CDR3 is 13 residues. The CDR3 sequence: CASADVVGNEQFF. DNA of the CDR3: TGTGCCAGCGCAGATGTAGTAGGGAATGAGCAGTTCTTC.

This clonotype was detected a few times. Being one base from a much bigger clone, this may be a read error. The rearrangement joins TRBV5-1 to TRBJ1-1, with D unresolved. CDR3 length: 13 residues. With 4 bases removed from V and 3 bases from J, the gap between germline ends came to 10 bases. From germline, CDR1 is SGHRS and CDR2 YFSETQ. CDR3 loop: CASSLQSYTEAFF. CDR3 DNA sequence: TGCGCCAGCAGCCTACAGAGTTACACTGAAGCTTTCTTT.

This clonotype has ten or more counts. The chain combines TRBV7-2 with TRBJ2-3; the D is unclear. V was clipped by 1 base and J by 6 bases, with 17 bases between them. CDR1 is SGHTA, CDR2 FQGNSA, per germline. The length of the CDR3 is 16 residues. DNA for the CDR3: TGTGCCAGCAGCTTAGTAGTGACCTCACGGTCGGATACGCAGTATTTT. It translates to CASSLVVTSRSDTQYF.

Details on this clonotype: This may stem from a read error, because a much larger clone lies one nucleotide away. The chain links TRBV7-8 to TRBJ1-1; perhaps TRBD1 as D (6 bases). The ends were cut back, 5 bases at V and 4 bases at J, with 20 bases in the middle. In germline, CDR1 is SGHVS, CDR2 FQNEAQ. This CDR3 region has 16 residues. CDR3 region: CASSGLDGGRSTEAFF. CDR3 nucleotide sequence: TGTGCCAGCAGCGGACTTGACGGGGGGCGGAGCACTGAAGCTTTCTTT.

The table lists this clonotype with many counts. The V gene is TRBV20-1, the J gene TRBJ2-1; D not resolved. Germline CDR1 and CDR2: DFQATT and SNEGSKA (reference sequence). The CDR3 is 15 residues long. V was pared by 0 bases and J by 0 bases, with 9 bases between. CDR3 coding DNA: TGCAGTGCTAGAGATCAGATACTCTCCTACAATGAGCAGTTCTTC. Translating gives CSARDQILSYNEQFF.

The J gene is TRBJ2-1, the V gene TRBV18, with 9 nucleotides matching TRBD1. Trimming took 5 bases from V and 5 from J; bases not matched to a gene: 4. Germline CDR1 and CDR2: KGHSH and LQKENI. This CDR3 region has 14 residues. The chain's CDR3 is CASSGQGMNNEQFF. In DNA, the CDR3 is TGTGCCAGCTCAGGACAGGGGATGAACAATGAGCAGTTCTTC.

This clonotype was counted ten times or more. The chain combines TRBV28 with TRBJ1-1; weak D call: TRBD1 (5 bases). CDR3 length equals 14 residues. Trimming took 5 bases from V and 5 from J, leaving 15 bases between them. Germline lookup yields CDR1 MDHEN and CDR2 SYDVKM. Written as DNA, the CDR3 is TGTGCCAGCAGTCTATATGGGGGGGTTACTGAAGCTTTCTTT. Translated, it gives CASSLYGGVTEAFF.

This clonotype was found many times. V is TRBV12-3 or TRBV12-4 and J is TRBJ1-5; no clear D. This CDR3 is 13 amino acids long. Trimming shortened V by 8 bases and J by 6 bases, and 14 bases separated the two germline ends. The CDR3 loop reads CASAPGVSQPQHF. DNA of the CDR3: TGTGCCAGCGCCCCCGGGGTCAGTCAGCCCCAGCATTTT.

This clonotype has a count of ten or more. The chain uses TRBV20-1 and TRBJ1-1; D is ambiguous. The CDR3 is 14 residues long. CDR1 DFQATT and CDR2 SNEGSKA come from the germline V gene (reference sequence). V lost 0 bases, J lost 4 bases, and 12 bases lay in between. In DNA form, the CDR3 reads TGCAGTGCTAGAGAATCGGGTTTAAGCACTGAAGCTTTCTTT. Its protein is CSARESGLSTEAFF.

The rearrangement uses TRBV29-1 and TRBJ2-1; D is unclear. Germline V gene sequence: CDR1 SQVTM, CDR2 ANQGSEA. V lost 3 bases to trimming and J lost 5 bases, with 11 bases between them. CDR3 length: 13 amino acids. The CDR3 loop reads CSVEPDSDNEQFF. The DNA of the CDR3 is TGCAGCGTTGAGCCCGACTCAGACAATGAGCAGTTCTTC.

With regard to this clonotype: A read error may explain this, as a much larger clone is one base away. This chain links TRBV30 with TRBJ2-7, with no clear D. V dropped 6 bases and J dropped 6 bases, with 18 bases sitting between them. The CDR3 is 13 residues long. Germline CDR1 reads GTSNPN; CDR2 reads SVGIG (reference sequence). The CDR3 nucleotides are TGTGCCTGTGGCAGGTCCGAAGTGGGCGAGCAGTACTTC. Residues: CACGRSEVGEQYF.

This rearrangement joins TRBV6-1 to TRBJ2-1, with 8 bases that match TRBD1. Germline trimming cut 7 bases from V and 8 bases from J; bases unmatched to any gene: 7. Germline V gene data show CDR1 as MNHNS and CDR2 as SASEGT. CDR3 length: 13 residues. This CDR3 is CASTDRGWYEQFF. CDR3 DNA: TGTGCCAGCACTGACAGGGGATGGTATGAGCAGTTCTTC.